This T cell receptor (beta chain) was identified during a study of vaccination and CD4 T cells after COVID-19. Overall study findings and caveats: Reactive clone data from convalescent patients indicated a median of approximately 90% appearing only post-vaccination.

Stated treatment: roughly nine-day PBMC culture with coronavirus spike peptide pools or control peptides (ViraFEST assay). The Oncomine TCR Beta short-read assay was applied to DNA of cultured CD4+ T cells. TCRdb used MiXCR to reprocess the PCR reads, holding one entry per CDR3 protein. The data hold 3,000 to 4,000 distinct CDR3 sequences, with about 20% observed a single time. Concerning this clonotype itself: Antigen specificity is unknown.

The origin of this receptor is a human donor who had recovered from COVID-19. The specimen sequenced was CD4+ T cells from blood, cultured in vitro.

The CDR3 nucleotides are TGTGCCAGCCTAGACCCCGGGGGGACTAACTATGGCTACACCTTC. Amino acids: CASLDPGGTNYGYTF. The chain is built from TRBV19 and TRBJ1-2, with D possibly being TRBD1 (5 bases). The CDR3 consists of 15 residues. The V gene's germline CDR1 is LNHDA and CDR2 SQIVND (reference sequence). Trimming removed 9 bases from V and 0 bases from J, with 17 bases in between.